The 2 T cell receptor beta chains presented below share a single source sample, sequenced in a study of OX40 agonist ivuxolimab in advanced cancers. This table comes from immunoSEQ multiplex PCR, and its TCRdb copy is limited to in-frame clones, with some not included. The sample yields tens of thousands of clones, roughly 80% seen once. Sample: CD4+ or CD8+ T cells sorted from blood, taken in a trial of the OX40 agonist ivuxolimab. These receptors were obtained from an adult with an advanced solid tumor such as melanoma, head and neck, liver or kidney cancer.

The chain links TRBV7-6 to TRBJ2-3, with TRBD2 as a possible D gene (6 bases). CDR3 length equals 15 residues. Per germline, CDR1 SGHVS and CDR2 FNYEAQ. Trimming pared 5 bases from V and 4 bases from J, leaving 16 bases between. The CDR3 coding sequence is TGTGCCAGCAGCCTCTCCGGGGGTCCTGCAGATACGCAGTATTTT. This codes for CASSLSGGPADTQYF.

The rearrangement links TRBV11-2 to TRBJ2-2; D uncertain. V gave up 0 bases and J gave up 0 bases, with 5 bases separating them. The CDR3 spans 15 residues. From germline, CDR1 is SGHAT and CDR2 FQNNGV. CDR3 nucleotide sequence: TGTGCCAGCAGCTTAGACAGGACGAACACCGGGGAGCTGTTTTTT. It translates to CASSLDRTNTGELFF.